This TCR beta chain was sequenced for a study of T cell responses to AZD1222 COVID-19 vaccine. General study results and limits: Donors were largely white British and mainly female; clonal diversity was possibly underestimated. It was only a handful of AZD1222 recipients who were seropositive at baseline.

Clones were sequenced by immunoSEQ multiplex PCR, and TCRdb holds only the in-frame ones, with some missing. The data hold some 120,000 clones, with 93% observed a single time. This clone has only one observation. Antigen: not known. The CDR3 loop spans 14 amino acids. Between the trimmed V and J ends, which lost 0 bases and 4 bases, there was a span of 10 bases. CDR1 and CDR2 (germline): SGHNT, YYREEE (reference sequence). The receptor was derived from an adult in good health. The chain has TRBV5-4 and TRBJ1-1; D uncertain. The material sequenced was peripheral blood, taken on day 0 of AZD1222 vaccination. CDR3 sequence reads: CASSLASRGTEAFF. CDR3 DNA sequence: TGTGCCAGCAGCTTGGCTTCTCGCGGCACTGAAGCTTTCTTT.